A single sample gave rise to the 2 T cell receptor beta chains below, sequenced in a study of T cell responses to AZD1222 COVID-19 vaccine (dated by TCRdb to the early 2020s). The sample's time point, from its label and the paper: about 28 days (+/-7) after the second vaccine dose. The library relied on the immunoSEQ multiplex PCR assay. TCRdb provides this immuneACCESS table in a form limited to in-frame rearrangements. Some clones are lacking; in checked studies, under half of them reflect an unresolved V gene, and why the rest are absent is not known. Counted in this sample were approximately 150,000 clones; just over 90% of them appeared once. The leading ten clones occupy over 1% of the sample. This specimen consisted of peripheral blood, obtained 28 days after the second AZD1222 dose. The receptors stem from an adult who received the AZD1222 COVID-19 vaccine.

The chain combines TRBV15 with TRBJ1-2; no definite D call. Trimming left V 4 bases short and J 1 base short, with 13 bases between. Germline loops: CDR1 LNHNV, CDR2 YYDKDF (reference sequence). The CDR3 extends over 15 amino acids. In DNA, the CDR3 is TGTGCCACCAGCAAGGATTTTAGGCTTAACTATGGCTACACCTTC. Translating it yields CATSKDFRLNYGYTF.

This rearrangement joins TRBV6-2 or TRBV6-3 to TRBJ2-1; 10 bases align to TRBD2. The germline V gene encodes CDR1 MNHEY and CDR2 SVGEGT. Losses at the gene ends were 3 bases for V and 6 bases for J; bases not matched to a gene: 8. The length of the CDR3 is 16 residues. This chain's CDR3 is CASSYRQRGGSNEQFF. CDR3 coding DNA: TGTGCCAGCAGTTATCGTCAGCGGGGGGGTAGCAATGAGCAGTTCTTC.